This T cell receptor beta chain originates from a study of cytomegalovirus exposure and HLA in healthy donors. Study results and limitations: Sequencing likely produced, as an artifact, a cluster of highly shared sequence variants. Accurate prediction of HLA-A and HLA-B alleles (for most subjects) was reportedly achieved from TCR beta sequences. In an earlier analysis, most TCR beta V segments were productive about 90% or about 30% of the time. Cytomegalovirus association was listed for 170 or so TCR beta chains.

CDR3 size: 13 residues. Trimming took 0 bases from V and 7 from J, leaving 11 bases between them. The germline gives CDR1 SGHDT, CDR2 YYEEEE. PCR employed 60 Vbeta and 13 Jbeta primers. Sequencing used immunoSEQ multiplex PCR; TCRdb keeps in-frame clones, though not all of them. The sample records 150,000 or so clones, less than 85% being singletons. About this clone: The target antigen is unknown.

This chain links TRBV5-6 with TRBJ2-7, with D unclear. Sequencing was carried out using PBMCs. The receptor was isolated from a man younger than 35 in good health and CMV-seropositive. The CDR3 reads CASSLVAGEEQYF. CDR3 bases: TGTGCCAGCAGCTTGGTGGCAGGCGAAGAGCAGTACTTC.